These 27 T cell receptor beta chains originate from one sample sequenced in a study of cytomegalovirus exposure and HLA in healthy donors. Clones were read by immunoSEQ multiplex PCR, and TCRdb kept only the in-frame ones, dropping some. The sample has 180,000 or so clones; about 89% are singletons. Sequenced sample: PBMCs. The receptors stem from a man aged 25 to 45 in good health and CMV-seropositive.

This chain joins TRBV28 and TRBJ1-2; 9 bases line up with TRBD1. Germline V gene data show CDR1 as MDHEN and CDR2 as SYDVKM. CDR3 size: 15 residues. The V gene end was trimmed by 5 bases and the J gene end by 8 bases; junction bases not matched to a gene: 12. The CDR3 here is CASSELVGTGLGYTF. The CDR3 DNA follows: TGTGCCAGCAGTGAATTGGTCGGGACAGGGTTAGGCTACACCTTC.

This clone was seen once. The rearrangement uses TRBV5-6 and TRBJ2-3; tentatively, D is TRBD1 or TRBD2 (7 bases each). V lost 7 bases, J lost 0 bases, and 12 bases lay in between. This CDR3 has 14 residues. The germline V gene has CDR1 SGHDT and CDR2 YYEEEE. DNA of the CDR3: TGTGCCAGCCAGGGGGGGCCTAGCACAGATACGCAGTATTTT. It is translated as CASQGGPSTDTQYF. Full variable domain (outside the CDR3, taken from reference TRBV5-6 and TRBJ2-3): DAGVTQSPTHLIKTRGQQVTLRCSPKSGHDTVSWYQQALGQGPQFIFQYYEEEERQRGNFPDRFSGHQFPNYSSELNVNALLLGDSALYLCASQGGPSTDTQYFGPGTRLTVL.

The chain is built from TRBV5-4 and TRBJ2-1; D perhaps matches TRBD2 (6 bases). The germline V gene encodes CDR1 SGHNT and CDR2 YYREEE (reference sequence). This CDR3 spans 15 amino acids. V shed 0 bases and J shed 0 bases, with 7 bases lying between them. The CDR3 nucleotides read TGTGCCAGCAGCTTGGTGGGGGGCTCCTACAATGAGCAGTTCTTC. Encoded protein: CASSLVGGSYNEQFF. Supplemented by reference TRBV5-4 and TRBJ2-1, the full variable domain reads ETGVTQSPTHLIKTRGQQVTLRCSSQSGHNTVSWYQQALGQGPQFIFQYYREEENGRGNFPPRFSGLQFPNYSSELNVNALELDDSALYLCASSLVGGSYNEQFFGPGTRLTVL.

This sequence joins TRBV6-5 and TRBJ1-1; D not certain. Trimming removed 7 bases from V and 8 bases from J, with 17 bases in between. CDR1 is MNHEY and CDR2 is SVGAGI in the germline V gene. This CDR3 is built from 13 residues. CDR3 loop: CASTAPAVREAFF. As DNA, the CDR3 is TGTGCCAGCACCGCACCGGCCGTAAGAGAAGCTTTCTTT.

This clone was picked up one time. The chain recombines TRBV27 with TRBJ1-5; 8 bases are a match to TRBD1. V trimming: 4 bases; J trimming: 7 bases; junction bases outside the gene matches: 3. Germline assignment: CDR1 MNHEY and CDR2 SMNVEV (reference sequence). CDR3 size: 13 residues. This CDR3 is CASSSAGGQPQHF. The DNA for the CDR3 is TGTGCCAGCAGTTCCGCAGGGGGCCAGCCCCAGCATTTT.

The chain links TRBV18 to TRBJ2-4, with D unclear. Trimming removed 2 bases from V and 0 bases from J, with 5 bases in between. The CDR3 contains 14 residues. The germline V gene has CDR1 KGHSH and CDR2 LQKENI. The CDR3 sequence is CASSPSLAKNIQYF. CDR3 nucleotides: TGTGCCAGCTCACCAAGCCTAGCCAAAAACATTCAGTACTTC.

V and J are TRBV7-8 and TRBJ1-2, with D perhaps matching TRBD1 (5 bases). The germline V gene encodes CDR1 SGHVS and CDR2 FQNEAQ. The CDR3 is 14 amino acids. The ends were cut back, 5 bases at V and 4 bases at J, with 14 bases in the middle. CDR3 bases: TGTGCCAGCAGCCCGCGCGGGGGGACCTATGGCTACACCTTC. Translation gives CASSPRGGTYGYTF.

J is TRBJ2-1 and V is TRBV29-1; TRBD2 matches at 15 bases. This CDR3 has 14 residues. Germline V CDR1 and CDR2: SQVTM, ANQGSEA. Losses at the gene ends were 4 bases for V and 7 bases for J; bases not matched to a gene: 2. CDR3 sequence (DNA): TGCAGCGTTGTGGGACTAGCGGGAGGAAATGAGCAGTTCTTC. Its protein is CSVVGLAGGNEQFF.

The gene calls are TRBV9 and TRBJ2-1, with 7 positions matching TRBD2. The CDR3 is made up of 16 amino acids. Germline CDR1 is SGDLS and CDR2 is YYNGEE. The CDR3, as DNA: TGTGCGCGTGGGCTAGCGGAACGAGGGAGCTACAATGAGCAGTTCTTC. Translation: CARGLAERGSYNEQFF. Using reference TRBV9 and TRBJ2-1 for the parts outside the CDR3, the full variable domain is DSGVTQTPKHLITATGQRVTLRCSPRSGDLSVYWYQQSLDQGLQFLIQYYNGEERAKGNILERFSAQQFPDLHSELNLSSLELGDSALYFCARGLAERGSYNEQFFGPGTRLTVL.

The gene calls are TRBV7-6 and TRBJ2-7, with D hard to call. The V end was cut by 0 bases, the J end by 2 bases, with 14 bases between. This CDR3 region has 16 residues. Per the germline V gene, CDR1 is SGHVS and CDR2 is FNYEAQ. In DNA form, the CDR3 reads TGTGCCAGCAGCTTAGCATCCGGCAGTGATACCTACGAGCAGTACTTC. The encoded protein is CASSLASGSDTYEQYF.

In DNA, the CDR3 is TGTGCCAGCAGGAGTAGCGGGAACCCTTACAATGAGCAGTTCTTC. This encodes CASRSSGNPYNEQFF. The rearrangement uses TRBV6-5 and TRBJ2-1; 8 bases fit TRBD2. This CDR3 is 15 amino acids long. After removal of 6 bases from V and 4 bases from J, the junction contained 8 bases not matched to a gene. Germline CDR1 and CDR2: MNHEY and SVGAGI.

The sample holds one count of this clone. V is TRBV4-2 and J is TRBJ2-2, with 9 positions matching TRBD1. The CDR3 is 16 amino acids. V was pared by 11 bases and J by 7 bases, with 17 bases of the junction left unmatched. The germline V gene has CDR1 LGHNA and CDR2 YNFKEQ. The CDR3 region is CAAAPQGAVKDGELFF. Written as DNA, the CDR3 is TGTGCCGCAGCCCCACAGGGGGCGGTTAAGGACGGGGAGCTGTTTTTT.

This clone appeared a single time. CDR3 sequence reads: CASSRDSIQPGELFF. The CDR3 coding sequence is TGTGCCAGCAGCCGGGACAGCATTCAACCAGGGGAGCTGTTTTTT. This sequence joins TRBV7-2 and TRBJ2-2, with 7 bases matching TRBD1. Germline CDR1 is SGHTA and CDR2 is FQGNSA. V lost 5 bases and J lost 8; bases outside the gene matches: 11. CDR3 length: 15 residues.

The V gene is TRBV27, the J gene TRBJ1-1; 7 positions match TRBD1. Germline V gene data show CDR1 as MNHEY and CDR2 as SMNVEV (reference sequence). The CDR3 has 13 residues. V gave up 5 bases and J gave up 5 bases; unmatched junction bases: 5. The CDR3 DNA sequence: TGTGCCAGCAGTCAACAGGGGAGGACTGAAGCTTTCTTT. Translating gives CASSQQGRTEAFF.

This clone was observed a handful of times. The rearrangement joins TRBV5-1 to TRBJ1-3, with D maybe TRBD1 (5 bases). Trimming cost V 6 bases and J 0 bases, with 7 bases left between them. The CDR3 loop spans 13 amino acids. Germline V CDR1 and CDR2: SGHRS, YFSETQ. CDR3 in amino acids: CASKTDSGNTIYF. CDR3 coding DNA: TGCGCCAGCAAGACAGACTCTGGAAACACCATATATTTT.

For the CDR3, the DNA is TGTGCCAGCAGCCCCTTGGGCGCGAACACCGGGGAGCTGTTTTTT. This sequence encodes CASSPLGANTGELFF. The chain employs TRBV9 and TRBJ2-2; the D is unclear. Germline CDR1 SGDLS, CDR2 YYNGEE. The V gene lost 4 bases and the J gene lost 0 bases, with 10 bases spanning the gap. This CDR3 is built from 15 residues.

This clone has at least ten counts. The rearrangement joins TRBV11-1 to TRBJ2-7; D uncertain. Trimming cost V 3 bases and J 5 bases, with 11 bases left between them. The CDR3 length is 13 residues. The V gene's germline CDR1 is SGHAT and CDR2 FQDESV (reference sequence). CDR3 residues: CASSFSGSDEQYF. The DNA of the CDR3 is TGTGCCAGCAGCTTTTCAGGATCCGACGAGCAGTACTTC.

The rearrangement uses TRBV30 and TRBJ2-1, with 9 bases lining up with TRBD2. The CDR3 contains 15 residues. Germline V gene sequence: CDR1 GTSNPN, CDR2 SVGIG (reference sequence). The ends lost 5 bases at V and 2 bases at J; junction bases unmatched: 7. The CDR3 DNA sequence: TGTGCCTGGCAACCGGCGGGGGGGGCCTACAATGAGCAGTTCTTC. Translated: CAWQPAGGAYNEQFF. Based on the CDR3 plus reference TRBV30 and TRBJ2-1, the full variable domain is SQTIHQWPATLVQPVGSPLSLECTVEGTSNPNLYWYRQAAGRGLQLLFYSVGIGQISSEVPQNLSASRPQDRQFILSSKKLLLSDSGFYLCAWQPAGGAYNEQFFGPGTRLTVL.

CDR3 sequence reads: CASSLPGGYNEQFF. The CDR3 DNA sequence: TGTGCCAGCAGCTTGCCGGGAGGGTACAATGAGCAGTTCTTC. The chain joins TRBV11-1 to TRBJ2-1, with TRBD2 matching over 8 bases. V lost 3 bases to trimming and J lost 4 bases; unmatched junction nucleotides: 2. This CDR3 comprises 14 residues. Germline values: CDR1 SGHAT, CDR2 FQDESV (reference sequence).

The CDR3 loop reads CATSRGRADEQYF. CDR3 DNA: TGTGCCACCAGCAGAGGACGGGCGGACGAGCAGTACTTC. This chain uses TRBV15 with TRBJ2-7; D uncertain. CDR3 length: 13 amino acids. Germline V gives CDR1 LNHNV, CDR2 YYDKDF (reference sequence). Trimming took off 1 base at V and 5 bases at J, with 9 bases between the two ends.

This chain connects TRBV5-1 to TRBJ2-1; D not resolved. Germline V lookup: CDR1 SGHRS, CDR2 YFSETQ. The CDR3 consists of 13 residues. The ends were cut back, 4 bases at V and 7 bases at J, with 12 bases in the middle. In nucleotides, the CDR3 is TGCGCCAGCAGCAAGGGATTTTCTAATGAGCAGTTCTTC. It specifies CASSKGFSNEQFF.

This clone came up once. The chain joins TRBV30 to TRBJ1-1, with D possibly being TRBD1 (6 bases). V was cut by 4 bases and J by 1 base, with 16 bases left in between. The length of the CDR3 is 15 residues. From germline, CDR1 is GTSNPN and CDR2 SVGIG (reference sequence). CDR3 amino acids: CAWNRGGSANTEAFF. CDR3 DNA sequence: TGTGCCTGGAATCGAGGGGGGAGTGCGAACACTGAAGCTTTCTTT.

With respect to this clone: Its ends do not fully match the called genes, so a read error is possible. The V and J genes are TRBV6-9 and TRBJ1-1; D may be TRBD1 (6 bases). The CDR3 extends over 18 amino acids. Germline CDR1 and CDR2: MNHGY and SVAAGI. CDR3 nucleotide sequence: TGTGCCAGCAGCCGTCAAAGGGCGAGAGGGGGACTGAATACTGAAGCTTTCTTT. Translating gives CASSRQRARGGLNTEAFF.

The J gene is TRBJ1-2, the V gene TRBV15; the D is unclear. Germline V gene lookup returns CDR1 LNHNV and CDR2 YYDKDF (reference sequence). The V gene lost 0 bases and the J gene lost 5 bases, with 10 bases spanning the gap. This CDR3 has 14 residues. The CDR3 coding sequence is TGTGCCACCAGCAGAGATCGTAGGAGATATGGCTACACCTTC. This encodes CATSRDRRRYGYTF.

The rearrangement joins TRBV19 to TRBJ2-3; 7 nucleotides line up with TRBD1. Trimming cost V 3 bases and J 4 bases; bases outside gene matches: 7. The CDR3 has 15 residues. Per germline, CDR1 LNHDA and CDR2 SQIVND (reference sequence). The CDR3 DNA is TGTGCCAGTAGTATGGACAGGAAGACATCAGATACGCAGTATTTT. Translating it yields CASSMDRKTSDTQYF.

The rearrangement uses TRBV9 and TRBJ2-5, with D possibly being TRBD2 (6 bases). The CDR3 is 15 amino acids. CDR1 SGDLS and CDR2 YYNGEE come from the germline V gene. V was clipped by 4 bases and J by 4 bases, with 17 bases between them. CDR3 sequence: CASSKGDSSSETQYF. The CDR3, as DNA: TGTGCCAGCAGCAAAGGGGACTCCTCCTCAGAGACCCAGTACTTC.

This clone has only one observation. This rearrangement joins TRBV25-1 to TRBJ1-2, with D unresolved. CDR1 MGHDK and CDR2 SYGVNS come from the germline V gene. CDR3 size: 13 residues. With 3 bases removed from V and 7 bases from J, the gap between germline ends came to 12 bases. CDR3 loop: CASSDPPRVGYTF. The CDR3 nucleotides are TGTGCCAGCAGTGACCCCCCGCGGGTTGGCTACACCTTC.